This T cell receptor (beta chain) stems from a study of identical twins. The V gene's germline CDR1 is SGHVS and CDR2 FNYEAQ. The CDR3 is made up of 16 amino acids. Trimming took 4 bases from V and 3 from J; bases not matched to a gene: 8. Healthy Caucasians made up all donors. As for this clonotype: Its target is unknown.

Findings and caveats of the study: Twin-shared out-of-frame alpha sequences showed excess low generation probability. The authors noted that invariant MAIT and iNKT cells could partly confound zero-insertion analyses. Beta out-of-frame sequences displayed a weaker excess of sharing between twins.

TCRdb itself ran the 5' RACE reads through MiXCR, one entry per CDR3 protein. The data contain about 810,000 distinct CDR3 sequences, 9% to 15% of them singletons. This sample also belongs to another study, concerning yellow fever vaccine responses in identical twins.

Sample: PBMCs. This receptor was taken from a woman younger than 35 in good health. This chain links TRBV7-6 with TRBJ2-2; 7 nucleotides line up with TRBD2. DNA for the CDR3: TGTGCCAGCAGCTCCCCTAGCGGCCTTGACACCGGGGAGCTGTTTTTT. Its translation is CASSSPSGLDTGELFF.